This is a list of T cell receptor beta chains from one sample in a study of T-cell memory formation after mild COVID-19. TCRdb recomputed calls from the 5' RACE reads with MiXCR, one row per CDR3 protein. The table records around 450,000 distinct CDR3 sequences, approximately 25% of them present only once. Material for sequencing was PBMCs or a T cell subset sorted from them (not recorded which). The receptors shown here come from an adult woman who had mild COVID-19 (a few samples of this study predate the infection). Cell type and time point are not known. Each CDR3 is given with its conserved first and last residue. Fields, in order: V gene, D gene, J gene, clone size, CDR3 DNA, CDR3 protein. A D gene is named only where the DNA matches it firmly. Part of the rows lack a size; the others show once, few, many or a class for expanded clones.

V gene: TRBV9
D gene: -
J gene: TRBJ2-2
clone size: few
CDR3 DNA: TGTGCCAGCAGCGAGTTCGGGGAGCTGTTTTTT
CDR3 protein: CASSEFGELFF

V gene: TRBV12-3/TRBV12-4
D gene: TRBD1
J gene: TRBJ2-2
clone size: -
CDR3 DNA: TGTGCCAGCAGTCGGACAGGGCCCGGGGAGCTGTTTTTT
CDR3 protein: CASSRTGPGELFF

V gene: TRBV20-1
D gene: -
J gene: TRBJ2-5
clone size: -
CDR3 DNA: TGCAGTGCTAGAGGGGTGGGTGCGGTGTACCAAGAGACCCAGTACTTC
CDR3 protein: CSARGVGAVYQETQYF

V gene: TRBV2
D gene: TRBD1
J gene: TRBJ2-7
clone size: few
CDR3 DNA: TGTGCCAGCGAGGGGGCGGAATACGAGCAGTACTTC
CDR3 protein: CASEGAEYEQYF

V gene: TRBV20-1
D gene: -
J gene: TRBJ2-5
clone size: -
CDR3 DNA: TGCAGTGCTAGAGATCACGAGACCCAGTACTTC
CDR3 protein: CSARDHETQYF

V gene: TRBV10-3
D gene: -
J gene: TRBJ1-5
clone size: -
CDR3 DNA: TGTGCCATCAGTGAACGACAGAACCCGGATCAGCCCCAGCATTTT
CDR3 protein: CAISERQNPDQPQHF

V gene: TRBV4-2
D gene: -
J gene: TRBJ1-1
clone size: few
CDR3 DNA: TGTGCCAGCAGCAAAGACGGCAGAACTGAAGCTTTCTTT
CDR3 protein: CASSKDGRTEAFF

V gene: TRBV12-3/TRBV12-4
D gene: -
J gene: TRBJ2-7
clone size: many
CDR3 DNA: TGTGCCAGCAGCCCTACTAGCTTCTCAAGGGTTAGGTACGAGCAGTACTTC
CDR3 protein: CASSPTSFSRVRYEQYF

V gene: TRBV7-2
D gene: TRBD2
J gene: TRBJ2-7
clone size: -
CDR3 DNA: TGTGCCAGCAGCTCTGCGCCGGGACTAGCCAGGGAGCAGTACTTC
CDR3 protein: CASSSAPGLAREQYF

V gene: TRBV20-1
D gene: TRBD1
J gene: TRBJ1-2
clone size: -
CDR3 DNA: TGCAGTGCTACAGGGGGCTATGGCTACACCTTC
CDR3 protein: CSATGGYGYTF

V gene: TRBV29-1
D gene: -
J gene: TRBJ1-1
clone size: few
CDR3 DNA: TGCAGCGTTGATCTTCAGACGATGCACACTGAAGCTTTCTTT
CDR3 protein: CSVDLQTMHTEAFF

V gene: TRBV20-1
D gene: -
J gene: TRBJ1-6
clone size: -
CDR3 DNA: TGCAGTGCTCAAGAGGAGGGCTCCCATAATTCACCCCTCCACTTT
CDR3 protein: CSAQEEGSHNSPLHF

V gene: TRBV25-1
D gene: TRBD2
J gene: TRBJ2-5
clone size: -
CDR3 DNA: TGTGCCAGCAGTGTTAGCGGGAAGGTCGAGACCCAGTACTTC
CDR3 protein: CASSVSGKVETQYF

V gene: TRBV24-1
D gene: TRBD2
J gene: TRBJ2-2
clone size: -
CDR3 DNA: TGTGCCACCAGTTGTAGCGGGAGGTCTTGCCCGAACACCGGGGAGCTGTTTTTT
CDR3 protein: CATSCSGRSCPNTGELFF

V gene: TRBV3-1
D gene: -
J gene: TRBJ2-1
clone size: -
CDR3 DNA: TGTGCCAGCAGCCCGACGGAGGGGAACTCCTACAATGAGCAGTTCTTC
CDR3 protein: CASSPTEGNSYNEQFF

V gene: TRBV5-6
D gene: TRBD2
J gene: TRBJ2-1
clone size: few
CDR3 DNA: TGTGCCAGCAGTGAGCGGGAGGGGTACAATGAGCAGTTCTTC
CDR3 protein: CASSEREGYNEQFF

V gene: TRBV5-1
D gene: TRBD1
J gene: TRBJ2-2
clone size: -
CDR3 DNA: TGCGCCAGCAGCTCCGGACAGGGTAGCGGGGAGCTGTTTTTT
CDR3 protein: CASSSGQGSGELFF

V gene: TRBV19
D gene: TRBD2
J gene: TRBJ2-7
clone size: -
CDR3 DNA: TGTGCCAGTAGTATAGTATCGACGACTAGCGGTTCCTACGAGCAGTACTTC
CDR3 protein: CASSIVSTTSGSYEQYF

V gene: TRBV27
D gene: -
J gene: TRBJ1-1
clone size: -
CDR3 DNA: TGTGCCAGCAGTTTTCGTTCTTCCCCACACACTGAAGCTTTCTTT
CDR3 protein: CASSFRSSPHTEAFF

V gene: TRBV5-1
D gene: -
J gene: TRBJ1-6
clone size: -
CDR3 DNA: TGCGCCAGCAGCCCCGATAATTCACCCCTCCACTTT
CDR3 protein: CASSPDNSPLHF

V gene: TRBV27
D gene: -
J gene: TRBJ2-3
clone size: many
CDR3 DNA: TGTGCCAGCAGTTTCCTGGGGACTGGCACAGATACGCAGTATTTT
CDR3 protein: CASSFLGTGTDTQYF

V gene: TRBV14
D gene: -
J gene: TRBJ2-7
clone size: -
CDR3 DNA: TGTGCCAGCAGCCAAGATCGGGGGCTCGTCGAGCAGTACTTC
CDR3 protein: CASSQDRGLVEQYF

V gene: TRBV10-3
D gene: TRBD2
J gene: TRBJ2-1
clone size: -
CDR3 DNA: TGTGCCATCAGTAAAACTAGCGGAGACAATGAGCAGTTCTTC
CDR3 protein: CAISKTSGDNEQFF

V gene: TRBV29-1
D gene: TRBD1
J gene: TRBJ1-2
clone size: -
CDR3 DNA: TGCAGCGTAGCTACAGGGGTAGGGTATGGCTACACCTTC
CDR3 protein: CSVATGVGYGYTF

V gene: TRBV3-1
D gene: -
J gene: TRBJ1-3
clone size: -
CDR3 DNA: TGTGCCAGCAGCCCATGGGGGACGTCCTCTGGAAACACCATATATTTT
CDR3 protein: CASSPWGTSSGNTIYF

V gene: TRBV9
D gene: -
J gene: TRBJ2-7
clone size: few
CDR3 DNA: TGTGCCAGCAGCGTCGACCCCTCGGAAGGGCAGTACTTC
CDR3 protein: CASSVDPSEGQYF

V gene: TRBV30
D gene: -
J gene: TRBJ2-2
clone size: -
CDR3 DNA: TGTGCCTGGGATCACACCGGGGAGCTGTTTTTT
CDR3 protein: CAWDHTGELFF

V gene: TRBV20-1
D gene: -
J gene: TRBJ1-5
clone size: few
CDR3 DNA: TGCAGTGCTAGGACAGTTAGGGGCAATCAGCCCCAGCATTTT
CDR3 protein: CSARTVRGNQPQHF

V gene: TRBV20-1
D gene: -
J gene: TRBJ2-7
clone size: few
CDR3 DNA: TGCAGTGCTAGAGATACGGGACCGACCATCTACGAGCAGTACTTC
CDR3 protein: CSARDTGPTIYEQYF

V gene: TRBV9
D gene: -
J gene: TRBJ1-3
clone size: -
CDR3 DNA: TGTGCCAGCAGCGTTTCGGGGTCTGGAAACACCATATATTTT
CDR3 protein: CASSVSGSGNTIYF

V gene: TRBV25-1
D gene: -
J gene: TRBJ1-1
clone size: -
CDR3 DNA: TGTGCCAGCAGTGATTGGGAGAAGGGGAATACTGAAGCTTTCTTT
CDR3 protein: CASSDWEKGNTEAFF

V gene: TRBV6-6
D gene: TRBD1
J gene: TRBJ2-7
clone size: once
CDR3 DNA: TGTGCCAGCAGTCCCCGACAGGGAATCTACGAGCAGTACTTC
CDR3 protein: CASSPRQGIYEQYF

V gene: TRBV28
D gene: -
J gene: TRBJ2-6
clone size: -
CDR3 DNA: TGTGCCAGCACCGTAGGGGGTACTGGGGCCAACGTCCTGACTTTC
CDR3 protein: CASTVGGTGANVLTF

V gene: TRBV29-1
D gene: -
J gene: TRBJ2-5
clone size: many
CDR3 DNA: TGCAGCGTTGAAGGGAAAGAGACCCAGTACTTC
CDR3 protein: CSVEGKETQYF

V gene: TRBV15
D gene: TRBD2
J gene: TRBJ2-5
clone size: -
CDR3 DNA: TGTGCCACCAGCAGAGAGTTTACGGGGGGGTCAAAAGAGACCCAGTACTTC
CDR3 protein: CATSREFTGGSKETQYF

V gene: TRBV11-2
D gene: -
J gene: TRBJ1-6
clone size: few
CDR3 DNA: TGTGCCAGCAGCCCTGGTGCTGCGAGCTCCTATAATTCACCCCTCCACTTT
CDR3 protein: CASSPGAASSYNSPLHF

V gene: TRBV12-3/TRBV12-4
D gene: -
J gene: TRBJ1-2
clone size: -
CDR3 DNA: TGTGCCAGCAGGGGACCGCGCTATGGCTACACCTTC
CDR3 protein: CASRGPRYGYTF

V gene: TRBV12-3/TRBV12-4
D gene: TRBD1
J gene: TRBJ1-2
clone size: few
CDR3 DNA: TGTGCCAGCAGTTACCGGGACAGGGGCTATGGCTACACCTTC
CDR3 protein: CASSYRDRGYGYTF

V gene: TRBV12-3/TRBV12-4
D gene: TRBD1
J gene: TRBJ2-7
clone size: many
CDR3 DNA: TGTGCCAGCAGTCCTCGACGGACAGGGAGGTACGAGCAGTACTTC
CDR3 protein: CASSPRRTGRYEQYF

V gene: TRBV5-1
D gene: -
J gene: TRBJ2-2
clone size: many
CDR3 DNA: TGCGCCAGCAGCTCCGGGACACCGAACACCGGGGAGCTGTTTTTT
CDR3 protein: CASSSGTPNTGELFF

V gene: TRBV2
D gene: -
J gene: TRBJ2-3
clone size: -
CDR3 DNA: TGTGCCAGCAGTGGGGTGCGGACAGACACAGATACGCAGTATTTT
CDR3 protein: CASSGVRTDTDTQYF

V gene: TRBV9
D gene: -
J gene: TRBJ1-2
clone size: -
CDR3 DNA: TGTGCCAGCAGCGTAGAAGTTGGGGGCTACACCTTC
CDR3 protein: CASSVEVGGYTF

V gene: TRBV10-1
D gene: -
J gene: TRBJ2-5
clone size: -
CDR3 DNA: TGCGCCAGCAGACCCGTCGGTGGCTTCGGCCCAGAGACCCAGTACTTC
CDR3 protein: CASRPVGGFGPETQYF

V gene: TRBV11-2
D gene: -
J gene: TRBJ2-3
clone size: -
CDR3 DNA: TGTGCCAGCAGCTTTGGGCAGGGAGGCGTAGATACGCAGTATTTT
CDR3 protein: CASSFGQGGVDTQYF

V gene: TRBV7-8
D gene: -
J gene: TRBJ2-4
clone size: few
CDR3 DNA: TGTGCCAGCAGCTTTGAAGGAGGCTCGATAGCCAAAAACATTCAGTACTTC
CDR3 protein: CASSFEGGSIAKNIQYF

V gene: TRBV5-1
D gene: -
J gene: TRBJ1-2
clone size: few
CDR3 DNA: TGCGCCAGCAGCAAGGGAGGAGGGGGCTACACCTTC
CDR3 protein: CASSKGGGGYTF

V gene: TRBV7-2
D gene: -
J gene: TRBJ2-3
clone size: -
CDR3 DNA: TGTGCCAGCAGCCTACAGGGCGTGGATACGCAGTATTTT
CDR3 protein: CASSLQGVDTQYF

V gene: TRBV4-1
D gene: -
J gene: TRBJ1-3
clone size: -
CDR3 DNA: TGCGCCAGCAGCCAAGATCCAGGGACCTCTGGAAACACCATATATTTT
CDR3 protein: CASSQDPGTSGNTIYF

V gene: TRBV29-1
D gene: -
J gene: TRBJ2-3
clone size: -
CDR3 DNA: TGCAGCGTCGAAACTAGCTTTAAAGATACGCAGTATTTT
CDR3 protein: CSVETSFKDTQYF

V gene: TRBV12-3/TRBV12-4
D gene: TRBD1
J gene: TRBJ1-2
clone size: -
CDR3 DNA: TGTGCCAGCAGTATAGGACAGGAATATGGCTACACCTTC
CDR3 protein: CASSIGQEYGYTF

V gene: TRBV2
D gene: TRBD2
J gene: TRBJ2-5
clone size: few
CDR3 DNA: TGTGCCAGCAGTCGCGGGGGGGCCTTGGAGACCCAGTACTTC
CDR3 protein: CASSRGGALETQYF